The 6 T cell receptor beta chains below all came from one sample that was sequenced in a study of blood T cell repertoires in COVID-19. The protocol was immunoSEQ multiplex PCR, while the TCRdb copy is restricted to in-frame clones and leaves out a portion. Of about 200,000 clones in the sample, about nine tenths were seen once. Material: peripheral blood. These receptors all stem from a man aged 55 to 70 who had recovered from COVID-19.

This sequence joins TRBV19 and TRBJ1-2, with 9 bases identical to TRBD1. Unmatched junction bases numbered 14, after V lost 5 bases and J lost 4 bases. Germline V gives CDR1 LNHDA, CDR2 SQIVND (reference sequence). The CDR3 is 17 residues long. The CDR3 protein is CASSRTTGGAVFYGYTF. The DNA for the CDR3 is TGTGCCAGTAGTCGGACGACAGGGGGAGCCGTATTCTATGGCTACACCTTC.

The chain links TRBV7-9 to TRBJ2-2; the D is unclear. The CDR3 spans 15 residues. V lost 2 bases, J lost 2 bases, and 9 bases lay in between. Germline V gene lookup returns CDR1 SEHNR and CDR2 FQNEAQ (reference sequence). The CDR3 coding sequence is TGTGCCAGCAGCTTAAAAACTCCTAACACCGGGGAGCTGTTTTTT. This codes for CASSLKTPNTGELFF.

The gene calls are TRBV5-1 and TRBJ1-1; weak D call: TRBD1 (5 bases). Germline V gene sequence: CDR1 SGHRS, CDR2 YFSETQ. This CDR3 has 15 amino acids. V lost 3 bases and J lost 3, with 15 bases in between. The CDR3 region is CASSSSGGRDTEAFF. CDR3 in DNA: TGCGCCAGCAGCTCTTCCGGGGGTAGGGACACTGAAGCTTTCTTT.

The V call is TRBV5-1, the J call TRBJ1-2; 12 nucleotides align to TRBD1. The CDR3 has 16 amino acids. V lost 2 bases and J lost 8; bases outside the gene matches: 10. Germline V gene sequence: CDR1 SGHRS, CDR2 YFSETQ. CDR3: CASSLNPGQGAQGYTF. The CDR3 DNA reads as TGCGCCAGCAGCTTAAATCCGGGACAGGGGGCACAAGGCTACACCTTC.

This rearrangement joins TRBV6-4 to TRBJ2-1, with 10 bases aligning to TRBD2. Germline lookup yields CDR1 MRHNA and CDR2 SNTAGT. This CDR3 comprises 16 residues. V trimming: 0 bases; J trimming: 8 bases; junction bases outside the gene matches: 7. The CDR3 region has the DNA TGTGCCAGCAGTGACTCAGCGGGGGGGCCTCTCGATGAGCAGTTCTTC. It specifies CASSDSAGGPLDEQFF.

The rearrangement joins TRBV6-5 to TRBJ2-1, with TRBD2 as a possible D gene (5 bases). The length of the CDR3 is 13 residues. V dropped 7 bases and J dropped 7 bases, with 14 bases sitting between them. Germline loops: CDR1 MNHEY, CDR2 SVGAGI. The CDR3 here is CASKRTVNNEQFF. In nucleotides, the CDR3 is TGTGCCAGCAAGCGGACCGTTAATAATGAGCAGTTCTTC.